This T cell receptor (beta chain) was sequenced in a study of blood T cell repertoires in COVID-19. Study-wide context: Samples came from the United States, Italy and Spain, spanning acute and convalescent COVID-19.

The method was immunoSEQ multiplex PCR; TCRdb's version includes in-frame clones alone and lacks a portion of them. The sample carries roughly 220,000 clones, about nine tenths recorded once. The CDR3 has 14 residues. V dropped 1 base and J dropped 2; count of bases not matched to a gene: 2. Germline CDR1 SGHDT, CDR2 YYEEEE. The clonotype was recovered from a woman aged 30 to 39 who had recovered from COVID-19. The rearrangement links TRBV5-6 to TRBJ1-2; 7 nucleotides align to TRBD1. The sequencing sample was made of PBMCs or T cells enriched from blood (not recorded which). CDR3 in amino acids: CASSLHRGNYGYTF. CDR3 bases: TGTGCCAGCAGCTTGCACAGGGGAAACTATGGCTACACCTTC.